This T cell receptor (beta chain) came from a study of T cells in tuberculosis. Looking at the study overall: The T cells targeted glucose monomycolate, a mycobacterial lipid, via CD1B. A South African cohort included IGRA-negative adolescents, latently infected IGRA-positive adolescents and adults with active tuberculosis. Broader study findings: Shorter CDR3-alpha in active tuberculosis partly drove smaller distances.

There are 13 residues in the CDR3. Trimming took 3 bases from V and 2 from J, leaving 8 bases between them. Germline CDR1 SGHDT, CDR2 YYEEEE. Sequencing used immunoSEQ multiplex PCR; TCRdb keeps in-frame clones, though not all of them. There are more than 30,000 clones in the sample; 90% to 95% occur only once, and 12% lies in the top ten. In its sample, this clone was seen a few times. Its matching antigen is unknown. The sample consisted of PBMCs. This chain joins TRBV5-6 and TRBJ1-1; the D is unclear. The clonotype was recovered from a donor aged 10 to 29 with latent tuberculosis or without tuberculosis infection. Some clones in this sample may be carry-over from other donors' samples. CDR3 nucleotide sequence: TGTGCCAGCAGCTCGGACTTTAACACTGAAGCTTTCTTT. Residues: CASSSDFNTEAFF.